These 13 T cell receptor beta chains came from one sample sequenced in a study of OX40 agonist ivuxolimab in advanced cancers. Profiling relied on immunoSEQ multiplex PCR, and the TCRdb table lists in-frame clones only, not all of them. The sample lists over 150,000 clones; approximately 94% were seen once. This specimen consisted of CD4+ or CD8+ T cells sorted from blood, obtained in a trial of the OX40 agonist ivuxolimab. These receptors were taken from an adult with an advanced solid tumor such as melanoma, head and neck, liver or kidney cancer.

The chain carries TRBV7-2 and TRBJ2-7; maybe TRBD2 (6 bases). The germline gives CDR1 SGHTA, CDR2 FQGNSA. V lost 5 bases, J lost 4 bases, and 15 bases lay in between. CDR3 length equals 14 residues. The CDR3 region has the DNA TGTGCCAGCAGCCCCCTGACTAGTAGGTACGAGCAGTACTTC. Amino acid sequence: CASSPLTSRYEQYF.

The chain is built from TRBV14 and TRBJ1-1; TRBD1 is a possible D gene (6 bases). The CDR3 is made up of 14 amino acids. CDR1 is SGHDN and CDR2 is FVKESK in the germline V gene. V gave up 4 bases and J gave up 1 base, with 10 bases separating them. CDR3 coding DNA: TGTGCCAGCAGCCGGAGGGGGGGGAACACTGAAGCTTTCTTT. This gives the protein CASSRRGGNTEAFF.

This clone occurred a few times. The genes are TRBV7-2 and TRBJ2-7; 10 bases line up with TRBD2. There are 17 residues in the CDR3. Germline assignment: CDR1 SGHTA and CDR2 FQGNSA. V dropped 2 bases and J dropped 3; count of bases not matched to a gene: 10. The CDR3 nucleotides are TGTGCCAGCAGCTTATCGTCTAGCGGGGGCCTTGTCTACGAGCAGTACTTC. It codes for CASSLSSSGGLVYEQYF. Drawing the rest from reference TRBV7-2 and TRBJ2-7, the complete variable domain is GAGVSQSPSNKVTEKGKDVELRCDPISGHTALYWYRQSLGQGLEFLIYFQGNSAPDKSGLPSDRFSAERTGGSVSTLTIQRTQQEDSAVYLCASSLSSSGGLVYEQYFGPGTRLTVT.

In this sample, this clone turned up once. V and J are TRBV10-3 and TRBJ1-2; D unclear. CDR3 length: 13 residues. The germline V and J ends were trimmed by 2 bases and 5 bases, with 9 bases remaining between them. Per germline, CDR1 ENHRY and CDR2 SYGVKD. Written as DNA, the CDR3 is TGTGCCATCAGTGAGCCGGGAAGGTATGGCTACACCTTC. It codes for CAISEPGRYGYTF.

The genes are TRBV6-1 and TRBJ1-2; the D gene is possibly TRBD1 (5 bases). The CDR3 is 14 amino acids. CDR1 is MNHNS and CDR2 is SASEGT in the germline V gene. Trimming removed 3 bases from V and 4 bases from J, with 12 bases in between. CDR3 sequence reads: CASSEGAGGYGYTF. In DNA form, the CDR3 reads TGTGCCAGCAGTGAGGGAGCGGGGGGCTATGGCTACACCTTC.

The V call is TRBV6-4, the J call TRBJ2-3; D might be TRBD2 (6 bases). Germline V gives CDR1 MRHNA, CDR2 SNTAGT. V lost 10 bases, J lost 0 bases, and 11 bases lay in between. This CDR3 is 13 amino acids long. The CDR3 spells CATSRESTDTQYF. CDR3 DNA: TGTGCCACCTCTCGGGAGAGCACAGATACGCAGTATTTT.

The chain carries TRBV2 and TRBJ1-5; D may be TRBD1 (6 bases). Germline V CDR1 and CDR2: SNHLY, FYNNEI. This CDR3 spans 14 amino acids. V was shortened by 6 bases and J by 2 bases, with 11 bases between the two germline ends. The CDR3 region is CASRGDTGNQPQHF. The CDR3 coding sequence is TGTGCCAGCAGAGGGGACACGGGCAATCAGCCCCAGCATTTT.

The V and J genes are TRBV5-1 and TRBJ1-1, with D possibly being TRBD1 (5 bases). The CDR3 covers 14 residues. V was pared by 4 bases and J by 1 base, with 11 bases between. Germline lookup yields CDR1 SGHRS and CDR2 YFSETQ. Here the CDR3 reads CASSPGPTNTEAFF. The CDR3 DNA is TGCGCCAGCAGCCCGGGGCCAACGAACACTGAAGCTTTCTTT.

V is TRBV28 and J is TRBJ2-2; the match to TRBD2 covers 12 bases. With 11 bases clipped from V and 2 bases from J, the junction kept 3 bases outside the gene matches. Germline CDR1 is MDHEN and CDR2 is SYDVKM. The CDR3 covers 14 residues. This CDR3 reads CAGGLAGNTGELFF. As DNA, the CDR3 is TGTGCCGGGGGACTAGCGGGTAACACCGGGGAGCTGTTTTTT.

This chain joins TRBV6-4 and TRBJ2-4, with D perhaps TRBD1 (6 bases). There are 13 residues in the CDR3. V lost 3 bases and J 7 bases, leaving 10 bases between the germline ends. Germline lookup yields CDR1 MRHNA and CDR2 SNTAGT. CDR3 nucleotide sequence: TGTGCCAGCAGTGATTTAAGGGGGAACATTCAGTACTTC. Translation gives CASSDLRGNIQYF.

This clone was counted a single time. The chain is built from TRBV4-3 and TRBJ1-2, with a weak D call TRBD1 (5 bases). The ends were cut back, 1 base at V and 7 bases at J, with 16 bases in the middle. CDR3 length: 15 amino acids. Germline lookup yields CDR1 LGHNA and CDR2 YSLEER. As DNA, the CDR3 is TGCGCCAGCAGCCAAGGGGACTGGCCGAAACGTGGCTACACCTTC. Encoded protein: CASSQGDWPKRGYTF.

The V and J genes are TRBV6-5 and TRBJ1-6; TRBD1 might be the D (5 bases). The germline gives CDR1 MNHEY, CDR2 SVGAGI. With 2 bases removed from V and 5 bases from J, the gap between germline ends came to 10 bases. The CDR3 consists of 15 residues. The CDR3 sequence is CASSYQGLNNSPLHF. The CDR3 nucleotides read TGTGCCAGCAGTTACCAGGGACTTAATAATTCACCCCTCCACTTT.

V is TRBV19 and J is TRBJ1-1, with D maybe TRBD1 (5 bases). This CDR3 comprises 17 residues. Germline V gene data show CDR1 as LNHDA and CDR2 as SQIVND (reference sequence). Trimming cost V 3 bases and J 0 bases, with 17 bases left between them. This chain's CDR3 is CASSIIPQGGMNTEAFF. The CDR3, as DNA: TGTGCCAGTAGTATTATCCCGCAGGGAGGGATGAACACTGAAGCTTTCTTT.